This is a list of T cell receptor beta chains from one sample in a study of identical twins. TCRdb recomputed calls from the 5' RACE reads with MiXCR, one row per CDR3 protein. The sample shows approximately 220,000 distinct CDR3 sequences, about 7.5% of them seen only once. The data were also submitted as part of a second study, on yellow fever vaccine responses in identical twins.

The material sequenced was CD8+ T cells sorted from blood. All receptors come from a woman aged 18-29 years in good health. Each CDR3 is given with its conserved first and last residue.

TRBV27 CASSLSQAGNEQFF
TRBV27 CASSWAGSLGQFF
TRBV4-1 CASSRTVGFNSPLHF
TRBV28 CASSFARQGSHQPQHF
TRBV6-5 CASSYSGLAGANEQFF
TRBV6-5 CASIRGLADYEQYF
TRBV28 CASSLGDEAFF
TRBV4-1 CASSQESWTKETQYF
TRBV12-3/TRBV12-4 CASSPVLSSGANVLTF
TRBV24-1 CATKKREWNRYEQYF
TRBV4-1 CASMGSGQGAGEQFF
TRBV2 CASSENGVGQGRGNIQYF
TRBV15 CATRTGTGRKAEAFF
TRBV13 CASTILGSSTEAFF
TRBV5-1 CASSPRDRGPGANVLTF
TRBV29-1 CSVEEGGRAYGYTF
TRBV6-4 CASSLIYSEQYF
TRBV9 CASSIGENSRYTQYF
TRBV27 CASRVSMVTDTQYF
TRBV29-1 CSALGQNYGYTF
TRBV27 CASSSRTSVEQFF
TRBV7-9 CASSWPTGGVTEAFF
TRBV28 CASSLSLRVETQYF
TRBV7-2 CASSLIWPSGGADEQFF
TRBV25-1 CASSIGLANEQFF
TRBV20-1 CSAKRPTSGETQYF
TRBV2 CASSVNLAKNIQYF
TRBV12-3/TRBV12-4 CASSPTGTGFYEQYF
TRBV3-1 CASSPGERRGTGELFF
TRBV13 CASSSRELGQTYEQYF
TRBV5-1 CASRYRDTADTQYF
TRBV11-2 CASSPLSGREGEQFF
TRBV5-5 CASRRDPSSYEQYF
TRBV3-1 CASSQDRKKAGPYLNYGYTF
TRBV5-1 CASSWAAGGLTDTQYF
TRBV24-1 CATSDSNRGKRDTQYF
TRBV9 CASSDGTSSEQFF
TRBV18 CASSPPAVNTEAFF
TRBV14 CASSQDPRKSRSETGELFF
TRBV12-3/TRBV12-4 CASSFEGSSPLHF
TRBV7-9 CASSSTWGYSPLHF
TRBV7-9 CASSSGHLNQPQHF
TRBV28 CATSVGTQYF
TRBV4-1 CASSQKLRVSEQYF
TRBV4-1 CASSPPGTEIMNTEAFF
TRBV7-3 CASSPEAGLTDTQYF
TRBV27 CASSPLDSNQPQHF
TRBV7-2 CASSLGRQAYEQYF
TRBV4-1 CASSQSNRGLETQYF
TRBV4-1 CASSQEGLAGQDTQYF
TRBV9 CASSAGTVHTQYF
TRBV7-9 CASSSNRDRGRDGELFF
TRBV29-1 CSVTLGSNTGELFF
TRBV19 CASSRGTSDWGEQYF
TRBV5-1 CASSLDPGEVREQYF
TRBV28 CASSLSSSTEAFF
TRBV4-1 CASSQEGVRGLTDTQYF